These 7 T cell receptor beta chains came from one sample sequenced in a study of blood T cell repertoires in COVID-19. Here immunoSEQ multiplex PCR was the method, and the copy in TCRdb shows in-frame clones only, minus some. In the table there are tens of thousands of clones, about 85% of which are singletons. The sample comprised peripheral blood. The receptors derive from a human donor in a cohort sampled during active COVID-19.

This clone was counted once. The chain employs TRBV20-1 and TRBJ1-1; unclear D gene. This CDR3 has 11 amino acids. Germline lookup yields CDR1 DFQATT and CDR2 SNEGSKA (reference sequence). The CDR3 region has the DNA TGCCGGGGAGGTGATAACACTGAAGCTTTCTTT. Encoded protein: CRGGDNTEAFF.

This rearrangement joins TRBV29-1 to TRBJ2-2; 9 bases align to TRBD2. Germline V gene sequence: CDR1 SQVTM, CDR2 ANQGSEA. Trimming took 8 bases from V and 1 from J; bases not matched to a gene: 8. This CDR3 is 15 amino acids long. In DNA, the CDR3 is TGCAGCATGACTAGCGGATTAAAGAACACCGGGGAGCTGTTTTTT. It is translated as CSMTSGLKNTGELFF.

This chain links TRBV9 with TRBJ2-3, with 13 positions matching TRBD2. Per germline, CDR1 SGDLS and CDR2 YYNGEE. The CDR3 is 18 amino acids. Trimming cost V 4 bases and J 1 base; bases outside gene matches: 9. In DNA form, the CDR3 reads TGTGCCAGCAGCCTAACTAGCGGGGGGGCCGCTGGCACAGATACGCAGTATTTT. It codes for CASSLTSGGAAGTDTQYF.

J is TRBJ1-6 and V is TRBV7-9; 7 nucleotides line up with TRBD1. Trimming removed 5 bases from V and 7 bases from J; junction bases left unmatched: 8. CDR1 is SEHNR, CDR2 FQNEAQ, per germline (reference sequence). The CDR3 has 15 residues. The CDR3 loop reads CASSTAPGGNSPLHF. CDR3 nucleotide sequence: TGTGCCAGCAGCACAGCTCCAGGGGGGAATTCACCCCTCCACTTT.

This rearrangement joins TRBV9 to TRBJ1-4; 7 bases line up with TRBD1. Germline values: CDR1 SGDLS, CDR2 YYNGEE. With 2 bases clipped from V and 6 bases from J, the junction kept 7 bases outside the gene matches. This CDR3 region has 15 residues. This chain's CDR3 is CASSVTGTADEKLFF. The CDR3 nucleotides read TGTGCCAGCAGCGTCACCGGGACAGCGGATGAAAAACTGTTTTTT. The full variable domain, in which reference TRBV9 and TRBJ1-4 provide the parts outside the CDR3, is DSGVTQTPKHLITATGQRVTLRCSPRSGDLSVYWYQQSLDQGLQFLIQYYNGEERAKGNILERFSAQQFPDLHSELNLSSLELGDSALYFCASSVTGTADEKLFFGSGTQLSVL.

This sequence joins TRBV10-3 and TRBJ2-7, with D tentatively TRBD1 (6 bases). The CDR3 extends over 11 amino acids. The V end lost 7 bases, the J end lost 3 bases, and 7 bases lay between the germline ends. Germline values: CDR1 ENHRY, CDR2 SYGVKD. DNA for the CDR3: TGTGCCATCATGGACAGCTACGAGCAGTACTTC. Translated, it gives CAIMDSYEQYF.

The V call is TRBV29-1, the J call TRBJ1-4; 10 nucleotides agree with TRBD1. Germline assignment: CDR1 SQVTM and CDR2 ANQGSEA. The CDR3 sequence is 14 residues long. V lost 7 bases, J lost 8 bases, and 10 bases stayed unmatched. The CDR3 sequence: CSATAGTGDEKLFF. CDR3 coding DNA: TGCAGCGCGACTGCGGGGACAGGGGACGAAAAACTGTTTTTT.